These 15 T cell receptor beta chains share one sample of origin, sequenced in a study of CD8 T cells in Susac syndrome. Reverse transcription of roughly 0.5 to 1 ug RNA used random hexamers. TCRdb re-called the immunoSEQ multiplex PCR reads through MiXCR, storing one row per CDR3 protein. This table holds about 240,000 distinct CDR3 sequences, 96% found once. Sequencing was done on a sample of CD4+ T cells from PBMCs. The receptor set was obtained from a human donor with Susac syndrome.

The chain employs TRBV5-1 and TRBJ2-7, with 7 bases fitting TRBD1. Germline V lookup: CDR1 SGHRS, CDR2 YFSETQ. V gave up 1 base and J gave up 0 bases; unmatched junction bases: 4. The CDR3 contains 15 residues. CDR3 sequence: CASSLPSGGSYEQYF. The CDR3 DNA reads as TGCGCCAGCAGCTTGCCATCAGGGGGCTCCTACGAGCAGTACTTC.

The chain recombines TRBV30 with TRBJ1-2; no clear D gene. The V end was cut by 0 bases, the J end by 5 bases, with 13 bases between. Germline CDR1 reads GTSNPN; CDR2 reads SVGIG (reference sequence). The length of the CDR3 is 14 residues. The CDR3 protein is CAWSVRATVYGYTF. CDR3 DNA sequence: TGTGCCTGGAGTGTACGTGCGACTGTTTATGGCTACACCTTC.

V and J are TRBV6-6 and TRBJ2-1; 15 bases map to TRBD2. The junction had 12 bases not matched to a gene; V was cut back by 6 bases and J by 12 bases. CDR3 length equals 16 residues. CDR1 MNHNY and CDR2 SVGAGI come from the germline V gene (reference sequence). DNA of the CDR3: TGTGCCAGCAGAGGGACTAGCGGGAGGATTATAATCGGGCAGTTCTTC. Translation: CASRGTSGRIIIGQFF.

The CDR3, as DNA: TGCAGCGTTGAAAGCGGGGGAGGTTACGAGCAGTACTTC. Its protein product is CSVESGGGYEQYF. The chain is built from TRBV29-1 and TRBJ2-7, with 8 bases lining up with TRBD2. Germline CDR1 is SQVTM and CDR2 is ANQGSEA. CDR3 length equals 13 residues. J gave up 4 bases and V 2 bases, and 4 bases lay outside the gene matches.

This clonotype was found once. The chain is built from TRBV11-3 and TRBJ2-5; TRBD2 might be the D (6 bases). Trimming took off 1 base at V and 5 bases at J, with 8 bases between the two ends. There are 13 residues in the CDR3. Germline V gene data show CDR1 as SGHNT and CDR2 as YENEEA. In DNA, the CDR3 is TGTGCCAGCAGCTTAGGGACTATGGAGACCCAGTACTTC. Protein sequence: CASSLGTMETQYF.

J is TRBJ1-5 and V is TRBV20-1, with D hard to call. V lost 6 bases and J lost 2, with 17 bases in between. Looked up from germline, CDR1 is DFQATT and CDR2 is SNEGSKA (reference sequence). This CDR3 spans 15 amino acids. CDR3 sequence reads: CSAERETKGNQPQHF. CDR3 coding DNA: TGCAGTGCAGAGCGGGAGACGAAAGGCAATCAGCCCCAGCATTTT.

The chain recombines TRBV19 with TRBJ2-7, with 7 bases that match TRBD2. Germline V gene data show CDR1 as LNHDA and CDR2 as SQIVND (reference sequence). J lost 1 base, V lost 3 bases, and 6 bases had no gene match. The CDR3 totals 15 residues. The DNA for the CDR3 is TGTGCCAGTAGTATCAGGCGGGAGAAGTCCTACGAGCAGTACTTC. It specifies CASSIRREKSYEQYF.

The V call is TRBV30, the J call TRBJ2-7, with D hard to call. The CDR3 is made up of 16 amino acids. The V gene's germline CDR1 is GTSNPN and CDR2 SVGIG (reference sequence). Trimming took 0 bases from V and 6 from J, leaving 21 bases between them. The CDR3 loop is CAWSVHSSESASEQYF. The CDR3 DNA reads TGTGCCTGGAGTGTACACTCAAGCGAATCGGCAAGCGAGCAGTACTTC.

V gene TRBV12-3 or TRBV12-4 combines with J gene TRBJ2-3; 10 bases match TRBD2. The J segment lost 5 bases and the V segment lost 2 bases, leaving 7 bases of the junction unmatched. The CDR3 is 16 amino acids. The CDR3 sequence is CASSLRFTSGKDTQYF. The CDR3 coding sequence is TGTGCCAGCAGTTTAAGGTTTACTAGCGGGAAAGATACGCAGTATTTT.

The chain joins TRBV10-3 to TRBJ2-1, with TRBD1 matching 10 bases. The CDR3 runs 15 residues. V shed 2 bases and J 6 bases; nucleotides not matched to a gene: 4. CDR1 is ENHRY, CDR2 SYGVKD, per germline. CDR3 sequence (DNA): TGTGCCATCAGTGAGCGGGACAGGGGAGGCAATGAGCAGTTCTTC. Amino acids: CAISERDRGGNEQFF.

The V call is TRBV4-1, the J call TRBJ1-2; 8 bases align to TRBD1. With 2 bases clipped from V and 8 bases from J, the junction kept 10 bases outside the gene matches. The CDR3 is made up of 15 amino acids. CDR1 is MGHRA and CDR2 is YSYEKL in the germline V gene. The CDR3 spells CASSQQGAHKYGYTF. CDR3 DNA: TGCGCCAGCAGCCAACAGGGGGCGCATAAGTACGGCTACACCTTC.

The chain joins TRBV18 to TRBJ2-5; D is undetermined. V shed 3 bases and J shed 4 bases, with 12 bases lying between them. This CDR3 comprises 14 residues. Germline CDR1 is KGHSH and CDR2 is LQKENI. The CDR3 loop is CASSPLPGGETQYF. The CDR3 DNA reads as TGTGCCAGCTCACCTCTGCCCGGCGGAGAGACCCAGTACTTC.

The rearrangement joins TRBV2 to TRBJ2-4; maybe TRBD1 (6 bases). V lost 7 bases and J lost 7, with 14 bases in between. From germline, CDR1 is SNHLY and CDR2 FYNNEI. This CDR3 contains 13 residues. In nucleotides, the CDR3 is TGTGCCAGCAACGCACAGGGATTGAACATTCAGTACTTC. Its protein is CASNAQGLNIQYF.

This chain links TRBV19 with TRBJ2-1; maybe TRBD1 (7 bases). Trimming shortened V by 5 bases and J by 2 bases, and 16 bases separated the two germline ends. CDR3 length: 16 amino acids. Germline V gives CDR1 LNHDA, CDR2 SQIVND (reference sequence). In DNA form, the CDR3 reads TGTGCCAGTAGTTCTCGGGGGACAGCGACCTACAATGAGCAGTTCTTC. This translates into CASSSRGTATYNEQFF.

This chain links TRBV29-1 with TRBJ1-2, with 9 positions matching TRBD1. The CDR3 is made up of 12 amino acids. With 6 bases clipped from V and 6 bases from J, the junction kept 5 bases outside the gene matches. Germline CDR1 and CDR2: SQVTM and ANQGSEA. This CDR3 reads CSVGGQGHGYTF. For the CDR3, the DNA is TGCAGCGTGGGGGGACAGGGTCATGGCTACACCTTC.